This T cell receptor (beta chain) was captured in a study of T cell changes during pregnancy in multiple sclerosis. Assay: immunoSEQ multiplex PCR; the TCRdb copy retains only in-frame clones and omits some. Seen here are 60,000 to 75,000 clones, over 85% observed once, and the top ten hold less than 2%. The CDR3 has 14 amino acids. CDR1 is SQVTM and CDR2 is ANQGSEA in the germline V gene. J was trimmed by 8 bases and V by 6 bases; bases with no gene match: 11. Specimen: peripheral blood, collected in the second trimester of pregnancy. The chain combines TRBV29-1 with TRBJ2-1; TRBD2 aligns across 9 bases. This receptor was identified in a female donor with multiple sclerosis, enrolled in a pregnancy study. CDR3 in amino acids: CSVRREGGLYEQFF. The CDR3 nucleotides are TGCAGCGTCCGGCGGGAGGGTGGATTGTATGAGCAGTTCTTC.